One sample yielded the 30 T cell receptor beta chains listed below, sequenced in a study. TCRdb recomputed calls from the RT-PCR reads with MiXCR, one row per CDR3 protein. In the table there are 650,000 to 800,000 distinct CDR3 sequences, more than 13% of which are singletons. Sequenced: memory CD4+ T cells from blood. The receptors come from a female donor in good health, serving as a healthy control.

Regarding this clonotype: Given a much more abundant clone one base away, this may be a read error. The chain carries TRBV15 and TRBJ2-4; the D gene could be TRBD1 or TRBD2 (5 bases each). V was shortened by 5 bases and J by 2 bases, with 7 bases between the two germline ends. Germline V lookup: CDR1 LNHNV, CDR2 YYDKDF (reference sequence). The CDR3 sequence is 13 residues long. The CDR3 sequence: CATSSGPKNIQYF. In DNA, the CDR3 is TGTGCCACCAGCTCGGGGCCCAAAAACATTCAGTACTTC.

The table lists this clonotype with a few counts. The chain recombines TRBV11-2 with TRBJ1-4, with D uncertain. The CDR3 spans 16 residues. V lost 2 bases, J lost 7 bases, and 17 bases lay in between. CDR1 and CDR2 (germline): SGHAT, FQNNGV. CDR3 sequence reads: CASSLSHGQEGEKLFF. The CDR3 coding sequence is TGTGCCAGCAGCTTAAGTCACGGGCAGGAGGGTGAAAAACTGTTTTTT.

The chain combines TRBV7-8 with TRBJ2-2; D may match TRBD1 or TRBD2 (5 bases each). Looked up from germline, CDR1 is SGHVS and CDR2 is FQNEAQ. The CDR3 length is 15 residues. V was trimmed by 5 bases and J by 3 bases, leaving 13 bases between them. CDR3 sequence (DNA): TGTGCCAGCAGCCGCCCGGGACGGTACACCGGGGAGCTGTTTTTT. The encoded protein is CASSRPGRYTGELFF.

This clonotype was picked up many times. The chain carries TRBV10-3 and TRBJ2-7, with a weak D call TRBD1 (5 bases). Germline loops: CDR1 ENHRY, CDR2 SYGVKD. CDR3 size: 12 residues. V was cut by 1 base and J by 6 bases, with 7 bases left in between. CDR3 residues: CAISELDIEQYF. The CDR3 nucleotides are TGTGCCATCAGTGAGTTGGACATCGAGCAGTACTTC.

This clonotype has just a few counts. This chain links TRBV7-2 with TRBJ1-1, with D perhaps matching TRBD1 (6 bases). Per germline, CDR1 SGHTA and CDR2 FQGNSA. This CDR3 is 14 amino acids long. Trimming took 1 base from V and 4 from J, leaving 10 bases between them. The CDR3 DNA follows: TGTGCCAGCAGCTTAGGGGGGGCCAGCACTGAAGCTTTCTTT. Amino acids: CASSLGGASTEAFF.

In its sample, this clonotype was seen a few times. V is TRBV7-2 and J is TRBJ2-7; no reliable D call. The CDR3 is 12 residues long. Germline lookup yields CDR1 SGHTA and CDR2 FQGNSA. V was cut by 5 bases and J by 6 bases, with 11 bases left in between. CDR3 bases: TGTGCCAGCAGCGCAACTACTCTCGAGCAGTACTTC. The encoded protein is CASSATTLEQYF.

This chain connects TRBV28 to TRBJ2-3; 7 positions match TRBD1. CDR3 length: 18 amino acids. Germline trimming cut 3 bases from V and 1 base from J; bases unmatched to any gene: 13. CDR1 and CDR2 (germline): MDHEN, SYDVKM. The CDR3 here is CASSFPDRWGLGTDTQYF. Here the CDR3 DNA reads TGTGCCAGCAGTTTTCCGGACAGGTGGGGCCTGGGCACAGATACGCAGTATTTT.

This clonotype was detected ten times or more. The chain employs TRBV5-6 and TRBJ2-7; TRBD1 agrees at 8 bases. Germline assignment: CDR1 SGHDT and CDR2 YYEEEE. V gave up 4 bases and J gave up 0 bases; unmatched junction bases: 3. The CDR3 is made up of 14 amino acids. The CDR3, as DNA: TGTGCCAGCAGCAGAGGACAGGGCTCCTACGAGCAGTACTTC. Its protein product is CASSRGQGSYEQYF.

This clonotype has at least ten counts. The V and J genes are TRBV29-1 and TRBJ2-3, with 9 nucleotides matching TRBD1. This CDR3 spans 14 amino acids. V shed 2 bases and J 3 bases; nucleotides not matched to a gene: 3. CDR1 is SQVTM, CDR2 ANQGSEA, per germline. In DNA, the CDR3 is TGCAGCGTTGAAAGGGGGACAGGGACAGATACGCAGTATTTT. This sequence encodes CSVERGTGTDTQYF.

V is TRBV20-1 and J is TRBJ1-4; D remains ambiguous. This CDR3 has 16 amino acids. Looked up from germline, CDR1 is DFQATT and CDR2 is SNEGSKA (reference sequence). Trimming shortened V by 0 bases and J by 2 bases, and 13 bases separated the two germline ends. The CDR3 DNA is TGCAGTGCTAGAGATCTCGTGAGGCAGACTAATGAAAAACTGTTTTTT. This sequence encodes CSARDLVRQTNEKLFF.

This clonotype was recorded at least ten times. This chain links TRBV7-2 with TRBJ1-5; 10 bases align to TRBD1. Germline lookup yields CDR1 SGHTA and CDR2 FQGNSA. Unmatched junction bases numbered 5, after V lost 3 bases and J lost 6 bases. CDR3 length: 15 amino acids. The CDR3 loop is CASSLGTGAVQPQHF. The DNA for the CDR3 is TGTGCCAGCAGCTTGGGGACAGGGGCTGTTCAGCCCCAGCATTTT.

The rearrangement joins TRBV7-9 to TRBJ1-2, with a weak D call TRBD1 (5 bases). The CDR3 is 12 residues long. V gave up 10 bases and J gave up 8 bases, with 17 bases separating them. Germline lookup yields CDR1 SEHNR and CDR2 FQNEAQ (reference sequence). CDR3 loop: CATASTGVGYTF. DNA of the CDR3: TGTGCCACCGCATCGACGGGGGTCGGCTACACCTTC.

The sample holds one count of this clonotype. This rearrangement joins TRBV21-1 to TRBJ2-5. TRBV21-1 is annotated as a pseudogene. The CDR3 is 15 amino acids. The CDR3 sequence: CASSKVIGSGEIQYF. The CDR3 DNA reads TGTGCCAGCAGCAAAGTAATTGGCAGTGGAGAGATCCAGTACTTC.

This clonotype was found many times. The CDR3 region is CSVAPATSTDTQYF. The CDR3 DNA reads as TGCAGCGTTGCCCCGGCCACTAGCACAGATACGCAGTATTTT. The rearrangement joins TRBV29-1 to TRBJ2-3; D not resolved. Deletions cut 4 bases from V and 0 bases from J, with 11 bases between. Germline V lookup: CDR1 SQVTM, CDR2 ANQGSEA. The CDR3 has 14 residues.

In this sample, this clonotype turned up a few times. The J gene is TRBJ2-4, the V gene TRBV6-2 or TRBV6-3, with no clear D. The V gene's germline CDR1 is MNHEY and CDR2 SVGEGT. Trimming cost V 6 bases and J 0 bases, with 15 bases left between them. CDR3 length: 16 residues. The CDR3 DNA follows: TGTGCCAGCAGGCCTCTGCAGATTGTAGCCAAAAACATTCAGTACTTC. It codes for CASRPLQIVAKNIQYF.

This clonotype was recorded many times. The chain employs TRBV18 and TRBJ2-7, with 7 nucleotides matching TRBD1. Germline V gives CDR1 KGHSH, CDR2 LQKENI. This CDR3 region has 17 residues. The J segment lost 6 bases and the V segment lost 4 bases, leaving 18 bases of the junction unmatched. As DNA, the CDR3 is TGTGCCAGCTCACACCAGAGGGACAGTTTAAGAGTCTCCGAGCAGTACTTC. This sequence encodes CASSHQRDSLRVSEQYF.

The rearrangement links TRBV5-1 to TRBJ2-3; the D gene is possibly TRBD2 (5 bases). The germline gives CDR1 SGHRS, CDR2 YFSETQ. V was trimmed by 4 bases and J by 6 bases, leaving 12 bases between them. The CDR3 sequence is 13 residues long. Here the CDR3 DNA reads TGCGCCAGCAGCCCGGCCCAGCGGGATACGCAGTATTTT. It is translated as CASSPAQRDTQYF. The whole variable domain, remainder taken from reference TRBV5-1 and TRBJ2-3, is KAGVTQTPRYLIKTRGQQVTLSCSPISGHRSVSWYQQTPGQGLQFLFEYFSETQRNKGNFPGRFSGRQFSNSRSEMNVSTLELGDSALYLCASSPAQRDTQYFGPGTRLTVL.

About this clonotype: Germline and junction disagree at one end, which may indicate a read error. CDR3: CSATRDPTGATGNTLYF. As DNA, the CDR3 is TGCAGTGCCACCCGAGATCCGACAGGGGCGACTGGAAACACCTTATATTTT. The chain has TRBV20-1 and TRBJ1-3, with 8 bases lining up with TRBD1. The CDR3 has 17 residues. The germline V gene has CDR1 DFQATT and CDR2 SNEGSKA (reference sequence).

Ten or more counts support this clonotype. This chain connects TRBV24-1 to TRBJ2-1; maybe TRBD1 (6 bases). The CDR3 spans 15 residues. The germline CDR1 and CDR2 sequences are KGHDR and SFDVKD. Trimming cost V 5 bases and J 5 bases, with 15 bases left between them. For the CDR3, the DNA is TGTGCCACCAGTGGGCAGGGGCCACGGAACAATGAGCAGTTCTTC. It encodes CATSGQGPRNNEQFF.

Ten or more counts support this clonotype. The genes are TRBV7-3 and TRBJ2-1; 8 positions match TRBD2. The V segment lost 2 bases and the J segment 6 bases; nucleotides outside the gene matches: 6. Germline-derived CDR1 and CDR2 are SGHTA and FQGTGA. The CDR3 runs to 15 residues. CDR3 protein: CASSLELAEFNEQFF. The CDR3 bases are TGTGCCAGCAGCTTAGAACTAGCGGAGTTCAATGAGCAGTTCTTC.

The genes are TRBV5-1 and TRBJ1-6; tentatively, D is TRBD1 (6 bases). The CDR3 runs 15 residues. V was clipped by 3 bases and J by 8 bases, with 15 bases between them. Germline V gene sequence: CDR1 SGHRS, CDR2 YFSETQ. CDR3 nucleotides: TGCGCCAGCAGCTCTGCTTCGACAGGTGATTCACCCCTCCACTTT. Protein sequence: CASSSASTGDSPLHF.

In its sample, this clonotype was seen a few times. CDR3: CASSLKTGGTLEQYF. CDR3 sequence (DNA): TGTGCCAGCAGTTTAAAAACGGGAGGAACGCTCGAGCAGTACTTC. J is TRBJ2-7 and V is TRBV12-3 or TRBV12-4; TRBD2 aligns across 7 bases. J lost 6 bases, V lost 2 bases, and 10 bases had no gene match. CDR3 size: 15 residues.

J is TRBJ1-2 and V is TRBV20-1; the D is unclear. This CDR3 is built from 11 residues. Germline CDR1 DFQATT, CDR2 SNEGSKA (reference sequence). CDR3 loop: CSPTRGRGYTF. The CDR3 DNA reads as TGCAGCCCCACCCGCGGGAGGGGCTACACCTTC.

This clonotype was seen only a few times. J is TRBJ1-5 and V is TRBV11-3, with D perhaps matching TRBD1 (5 bases). CDR3 length: 17 amino acids. Trimming stripped 6 bases from V and 0 bases from J, with 18 bases between. Germline V gene lookup returns CDR1 SGHNT and CDR2 YENEEA. CDR3 amino acids: CASSLRPPGLSNQPQHF. The DNA for the CDR3 is TGTGCCAGCAGTTTACGGCCCCCAGGGCTTAGCAATCAGCCCCAGCATTTT. The full variable domain, with the rest looked up from reference TRBV11-3 and TRBJ1-5, is EAGVVQSPRYKIIEKKQPVAFWCNPISGHNTLYWYLQNLGQGPELLIRYENEEAVDDSQLPKDRFSAERLKGVDSTLKIQPAELGDSAVYLCASSLRPPGLSNQPQHFGDGTRLSIL.

This clonotype was picked up many times. One junction end does not reproduce the germline sequence, and a read error may be involved. This chain connects TRBV7-7 to TRBJ2-7; 8 nucleotides agree with TRBD1. Germline CDR1 SSHAT, CDR2 FNYEAQ (reference sequence). This CDR3 has 15 amino acids. CDR3 in DNA: TGTGCTAGCAGCTTTGGGCAGGGGGCCGCCTACGAGCAGTACTTC. Amino acids: CASSFGQGAAYEQYF.

The chain recombines TRBV5-1 with TRBJ2-3; D not resolved. Germline V gene data show CDR1 as SGHRS and CDR2 as YFSETQ. V was shortened by 2 bases and J by 6 bases, with 16 bases between the two germline ends. The CDR3 is made up of 15 amino acids. CDR3 bases: TGCGCCAGCAGCTTTGAAGACTCCCGGCCCGATACGCAGTATTTT. Translated, it gives CASSFEDSRPDTQYF.

This clonotype occurred many times. This chain joins TRBV20-1 and TRBJ2-3; D not resolved. The CDR3 totals 15 residues. Germline V CDR1 and CDR2: DFQATT, SNEGSKA (reference sequence). With 3 bases removed from V and 7 bases from J, the gap between germline ends came to 20 bases. The CDR3 loop reads CSASLAAGSTHTQYF. DNA of the CDR3: TGCAGTGCTAGTCTTGCGGCAGGCTCTACGCATACGCAGTATTTT.

The chain couples TRBV13 to TRBJ2-3, with TRBD2 matching over 8 bases. There are 16 residues in the CDR3. V dropped 1 base and J dropped 1; count of bases not matched to a gene: 4. Per the germline V gene, CDR1 is PRHDT and CDR2 is FYEKMQ (reference sequence). The CDR3 sequence: CASSLESGSRTDTQYF. The CDR3 nucleotides are TGTGCCAGCAGCTTAGAAAGCGGGAGTCGCACAGATACGCAGTATTTT.

This clonotype was observed a handful of times. The genes are TRBV11-2 and TRBJ2-1, with D maybe TRBD1 (5 bases). The CDR3 totals 15 residues. The V and J ends lost 4 bases and 3 bases respectively, with 13 bases between them. Looked up from germline, CDR1 is SGHAT and CDR2 is FQNNGV. CDR3 nucleotide sequence: TGTGCCAGCAGCTCACCGACAGTGGTCTACAATGAGCAGTTCTTC. Translating gives CASSSPTVVYNEQFF. Full variable domain (remainder filled in from reference TRBV11-2 and TRBJ2-1): EAGVAQSPRYKIIEKRQSVAFWCNPISGHATLYWYQQILGQGPKLLIQFQNNGVVDDSQLPKDRFSAERLKGVDSTLKIQPAKLEDSAVYLCASSSPTVVYNEQFFGPGTRLTVL.

This clonotype was counted only a few times. V and J are TRBV18 and TRBJ1-5; D gene unclear. This CDR3 is 14 amino acids long. V was shortened by 6 bases and J by 4 bases, with 13 bases between the two germline ends. Germline V CDR1 and CDR2: KGHSH, LQKENI. CDR3 in amino acids: CASSLPAVNQPQHF. CDR3 DNA: TGTGCCAGCTCCCTACCGGCGGTTAATCAGCCCCAGCATTTT.